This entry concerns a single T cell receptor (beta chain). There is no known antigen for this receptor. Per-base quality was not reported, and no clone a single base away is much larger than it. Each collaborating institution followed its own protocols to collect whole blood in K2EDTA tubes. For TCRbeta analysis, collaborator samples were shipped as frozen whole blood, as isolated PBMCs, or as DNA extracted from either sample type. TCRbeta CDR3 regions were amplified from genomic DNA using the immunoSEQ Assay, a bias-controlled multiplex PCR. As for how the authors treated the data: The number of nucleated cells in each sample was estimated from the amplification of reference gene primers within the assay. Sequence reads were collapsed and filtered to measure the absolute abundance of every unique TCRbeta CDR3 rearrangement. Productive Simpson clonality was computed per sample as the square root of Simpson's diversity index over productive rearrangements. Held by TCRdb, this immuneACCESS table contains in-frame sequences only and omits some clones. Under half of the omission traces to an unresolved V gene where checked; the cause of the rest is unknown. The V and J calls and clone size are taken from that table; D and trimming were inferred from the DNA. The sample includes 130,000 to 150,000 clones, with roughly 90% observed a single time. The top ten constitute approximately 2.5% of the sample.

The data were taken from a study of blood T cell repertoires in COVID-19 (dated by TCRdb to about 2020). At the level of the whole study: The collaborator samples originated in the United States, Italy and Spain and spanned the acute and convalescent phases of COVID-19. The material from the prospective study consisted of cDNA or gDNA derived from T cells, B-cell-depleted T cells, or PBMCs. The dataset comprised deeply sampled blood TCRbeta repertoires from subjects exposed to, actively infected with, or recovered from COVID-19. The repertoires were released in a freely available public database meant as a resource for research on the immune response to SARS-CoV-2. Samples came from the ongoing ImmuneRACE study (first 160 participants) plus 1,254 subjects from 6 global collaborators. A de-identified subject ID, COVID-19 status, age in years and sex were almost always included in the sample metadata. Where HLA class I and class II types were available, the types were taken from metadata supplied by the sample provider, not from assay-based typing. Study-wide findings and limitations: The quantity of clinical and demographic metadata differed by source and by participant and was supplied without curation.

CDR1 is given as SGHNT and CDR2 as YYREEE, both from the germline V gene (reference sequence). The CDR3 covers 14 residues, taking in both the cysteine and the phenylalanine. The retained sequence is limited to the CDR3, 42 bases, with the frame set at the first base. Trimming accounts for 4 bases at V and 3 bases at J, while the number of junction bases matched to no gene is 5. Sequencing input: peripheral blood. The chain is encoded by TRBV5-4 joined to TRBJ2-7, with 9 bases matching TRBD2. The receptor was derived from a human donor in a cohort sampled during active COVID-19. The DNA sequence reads TGTGCCAGCAGCGGTAGCGGGAGTAACTACGAGCAGTACTTC. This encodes CASSGSGSNYEQYF.